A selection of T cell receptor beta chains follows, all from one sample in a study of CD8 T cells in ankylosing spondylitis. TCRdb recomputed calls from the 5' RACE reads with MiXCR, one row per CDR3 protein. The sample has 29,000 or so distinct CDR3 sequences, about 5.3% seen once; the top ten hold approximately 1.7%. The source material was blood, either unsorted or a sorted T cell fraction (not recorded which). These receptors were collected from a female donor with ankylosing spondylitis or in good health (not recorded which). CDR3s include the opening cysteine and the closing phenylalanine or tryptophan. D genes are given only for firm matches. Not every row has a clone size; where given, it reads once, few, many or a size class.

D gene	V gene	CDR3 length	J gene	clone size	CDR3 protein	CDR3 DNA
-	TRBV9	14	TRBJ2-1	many	CASARAGSYNEQFF	TGTGCCAGCGCCAGGGCAGGGTCCTACAATGAGCAGTTCTTC
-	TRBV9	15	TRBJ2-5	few	CASSSGVKEQETQYF	TGTGCCAGCAGCTCAGGCGTCAAGGAACAAGAGACCCAGTACTTC
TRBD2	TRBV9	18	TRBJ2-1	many	CASSVALGTSGTWNEQFF	TGTGCCAGCAGCGTAGCTCTAGGGACTAGCGGGACGTGGAATGAGCAGTTCTTC
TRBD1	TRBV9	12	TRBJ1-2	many	CASSRDSYGYTF	TGTGCCAGCAGCCGGGACAGCTATGGCTACACCTTC
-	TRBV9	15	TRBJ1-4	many	CASSVDSEVNEKLFF	TGTGCCAGCAGCGTCGACTCGGAAGTTAATGAAAAACTGTTTTTT
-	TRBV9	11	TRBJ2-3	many	CASSGRDTQYF	TGTGCCAGCAGCGGACGGGATACGCAGTATTTT
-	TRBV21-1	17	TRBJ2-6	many	CASSNPLSRSGANVLTF	TGTGCCAGCAGCAATCCCCTTTCTCGCTCTGGGGCCAACGTCCTGACTTTC
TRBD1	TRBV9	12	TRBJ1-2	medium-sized	CASSAGQSGYTF	TGTGCCAGCAGCGCGGGACAGTCTGGCTACACCTTC
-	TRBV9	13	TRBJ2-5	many	CASSVGPQETQYF	TGTGCCAGCAGCGTAGGGCCACAAGAGACCCAGTACTTC
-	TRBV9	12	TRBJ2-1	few	CASSVGLAEQFF	TGTGCCAGCAGCGTTGGTTTAGCTGAGCAGTTCTTC
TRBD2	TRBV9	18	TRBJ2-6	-	CASSAGLAGSSGANVLTF	TGTGCCAGCAGCGCAGGACTAGCGGGATCCTCTGGGGCCAACGTCCTGACTTTC
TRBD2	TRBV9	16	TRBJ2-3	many	CASSVSGGTSRDTQYF	TGTGCCAGCAGCGTCTCGGGGGGTACTAGTCGGGATACGCAGTATTTT
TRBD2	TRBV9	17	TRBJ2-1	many	CASSVSSSGGAPNEQFF	TGTGCCAGCAGCGTCTCCTCTAGCGGGGGGGCTCCCAATGAGCAGTTCTTC
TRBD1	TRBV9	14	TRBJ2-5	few	CASSATGAEGTQYF	TGTGCCAGCAGCGCGACAGGGGCGGAGGGGACCCAGTACTTC
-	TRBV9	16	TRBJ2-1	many	CASSLGPLSSYNEQFF	TGTGCCAGCAGCCTTGGACCGTTAAGCTCCTACAATGAGCAGTTCTTC
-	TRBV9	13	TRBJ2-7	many	CASSVGPQYEQYF	TGTGCCAGCAGCGTAGGTCCACAGTACGAGCAGTACTTC
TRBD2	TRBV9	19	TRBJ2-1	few	CASSVVPTVAGAYHNEQFF	TGTGCCAGCAGCGTAGTTCCCACGGTGGCGGGAGCGTACCACAATGAGCAGTTCTTC
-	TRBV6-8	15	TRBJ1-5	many	CASKSGRASNQPQHF	TGTGCCAGCAAGAGTGGCAGGGCCAGCAATCAGCCCCAGCATTTT
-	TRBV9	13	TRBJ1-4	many	CASNRGDNEKLFF	TGTGCCAGCAATAGGGGCGATAATGAAAAACTGTTTTTT
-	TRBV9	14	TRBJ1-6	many	CASSVADMGSPLHF	TGTGCCAGCAGCGTAGCCGACATGGGTTCACCCCTCCACTTT
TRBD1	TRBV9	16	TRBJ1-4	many	CASSATPGQGSEKLFF	TGTGCCAGCAGCGCAACGCCGGGACAGGGATCTGAAAAACTGTTTTTT
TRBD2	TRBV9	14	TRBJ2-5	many	CASSLQTSRETQYF	TGTGCCAGTTCACTCCAGACTAGCCGAGAGACCCAGTACTTC
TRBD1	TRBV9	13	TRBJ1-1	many	CASSFAQGSEAFF	TGTGCCAGCAGCTTCGCACAGGGGTCTGAAGCTTTCTTT
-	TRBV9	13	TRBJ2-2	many	CASTGVNTGELFF	TGTGCCAGCACAGGGGTCAACACCGGGGAGCTGTTTTTT
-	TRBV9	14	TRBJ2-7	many	CASSVDSFSYEQYF	TGTGCCAGCAGCGTGGACAGTTTCTCCTACGAGCAGTACTTC
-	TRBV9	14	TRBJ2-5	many	CASSVAPQDRTQYF	TGTGCCAGCAGCGTAGCTCCCCAAGATCGGACCCAGTACTTC
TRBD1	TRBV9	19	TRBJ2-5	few	CASSVGPGGRTGGAETQYF	TGTGCCAGCAGCGTAGGTCCGGGGGGGCGGACAGGGGGCGCAGAGACCCAGTACTTC
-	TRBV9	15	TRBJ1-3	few	CASSVAGNSGNTIYF	TGTGCCAGCAGCGTAGCGGGGAACTCTGGAAACACCATATATTTT
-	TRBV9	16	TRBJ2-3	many	CASSRGIGGVTDTQYF	TGTGCCAGCAGTCGAGGGATCGGGGGAGTTACAGATACGCAGTATTTT
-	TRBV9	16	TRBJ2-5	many	CASSVSASAQQETQYF	TGTGCCAGCAGCGTTTCGGCCAGCGCGCAACAAGAGACCCAGTACTTC
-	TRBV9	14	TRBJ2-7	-	CASSAGQIAPEQYF	TGTGCCAGCAGCGCGGGGCAAATAGCGCCCGAGCAGTACTTC
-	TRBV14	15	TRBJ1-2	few	CASSQIQDPNYGYTF	TGTGCCAGCAGCCAAATACAGGATCCTAACTATGGCTACACCTTC
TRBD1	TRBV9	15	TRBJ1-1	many	CASSSLPGTGVEAFF	TGTGCCAGCAGCTCCCTCCCCGGGACAGGGGTTGAGGCTTTCTTT
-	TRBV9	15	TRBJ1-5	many	CASSRGPGEYQPQHF	TGTGCCAGCAGCCGCGGTCCTGGGGAGTATCAGCCCCAGCATTTT
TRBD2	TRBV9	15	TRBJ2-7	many	CASSEGNGGLYEQYF	TGTGCCAGCAGCGAGGGGAACGGGGGACTATACGAGCAGTACTTC
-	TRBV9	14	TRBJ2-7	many	CASSSTPGAYEQYF	TGTGCCAGCAGCTCAACCCCAGGGGCCTACGAGCAGTACTTC
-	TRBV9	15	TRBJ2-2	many	CASSQQGPSTGELFF	TGTGCCAGCAGCCAACAGGGTCCGTCCACCGGGGAGCTGTTTTTT
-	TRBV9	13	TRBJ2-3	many	CASSVASLDTQYF	TGTGCCAGCAGCGTAGCATCCCTAGATACGCAGTATTTT
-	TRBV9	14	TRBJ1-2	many	CASSVVDGKRGYTF	TGTGCCAGCAGCGTAGTTGACGGAAAGAGGGGCTACACCTTC
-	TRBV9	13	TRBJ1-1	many	CASSVRENTEAFF	TGTGCCAGCAGCGTAAGAGAGAACACTGAAGCTTTCTTT
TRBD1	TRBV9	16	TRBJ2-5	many	CASSPTGDRGVETQYF	TGTGCCAGCAGCCCCACAGGGGACAGGGGTGTGGAGACCCAGTACTTC
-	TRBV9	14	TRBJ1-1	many	CASSVIGAATEAFF	TGTGCCAGCAGCGTAATCGGTGCGGCCACTGAAGCTTTCTTT
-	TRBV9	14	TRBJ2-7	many	CASSVDQGPYEQYF	TGTGCCAGCAGCGTAGATCAGGGACCCTACGAGCAGTACTTC
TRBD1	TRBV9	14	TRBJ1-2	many	CASSAGQGENGYTF	TGTGCCAGCAGCGCGGGACAGGGGGAGAACGGCTACACCTTC
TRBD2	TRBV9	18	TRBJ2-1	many	CASSVEPSGWSSYNEQFF	TGTGCCAGCAGCGTAGAGCCTAGCGGGTGGAGCTCCTACAATGAGCAGTTCTTC
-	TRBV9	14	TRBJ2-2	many	CASSVEPSGGELFF	TGTGCCAGCAGCGTTGAGCCTTCGGGCGGGGAGCTGTTTTTT
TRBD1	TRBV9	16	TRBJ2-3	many	CASSGGGQGRTDTQYF	TGTGCCAGCAGCGGAGGGGGACAGGGACGCACAGATACGCAGTATTTT
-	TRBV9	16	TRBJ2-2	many	CASSVGPAGNTGELFF	TGTGCCAGCAGCGTAGGTCCAGCGGGGAACACCGGGGAGCTGTTTTTT
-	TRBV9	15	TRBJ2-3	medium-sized	CASSVGGGDTDTQYF	TGTGCCAGCAGCGTAGGGGGCGGGGACACAGATACGCAGTATTTT
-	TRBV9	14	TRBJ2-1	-	CATSVGPDDSEQFF	TGTGCCACCAGCGTAGGTCCAGACGATTCTGAGCAGTTCTTC
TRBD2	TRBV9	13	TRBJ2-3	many	CASSVGGADTQYF	TGTGCCAGCAGCGTCGGGGGGGCAGATACGCAGTATTTT
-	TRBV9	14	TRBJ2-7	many	CASSVDGGSYEQYF	TGTGCCAGCAGCGTAGACGGGGGCTCCTACGAGCAGTACTTC
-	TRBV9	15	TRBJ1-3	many	CASNLDGSYGNTIYF	TGTGCCAGCAACTTGGACGGCTCTTATGGAAACACCATATATTTT
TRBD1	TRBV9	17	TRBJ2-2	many	CASSADPDRDNTGELFF	TGTGCCAGCAGCGCGGACCCGGACAGGGATAACACCGGGGAGCTGTTTTTT
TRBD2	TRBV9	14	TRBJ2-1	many	CASSESGRDNEQFF	TGTGCCAGCAGCGAGAGCGGGAGAGACAATGAGCAGTTCTTC
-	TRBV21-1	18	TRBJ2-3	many	CASSPPGKSGLSTDTQYF	TGTGCCAGCAGCCCCCCGGGGAAAAGCGGGCTTAGCACAGATACGCAGTATTTT
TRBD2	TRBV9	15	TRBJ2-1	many	CASSVEGGRHSGQFF	TGTGCCAGCAGCGTAGAAGGCGGGAGGCATTCGGGGCAGTTCTTC